This is a list of T cell receptor beta chains from one sample in a study of T-cell memory formation after mild COVID-19. TCRdb passed the 5' RACE reads through MiXCR, listing each CDR3 protein once. The table lists about 430,000 distinct CDR3 sequences, approximately 25% of them singletons. The specimen sequenced was PBMCs or a T cell subset sorted from them (not recorded which). These receptors all stem from an adult woman who had mild COVID-19 (a few samples of this study predate the infection). Cell type and time point are not known. The CDR3 runs from the conserved cysteine through the conserved F or W. Fields, in order: D gene, J gene, clone size, V gene, CDR3 DNA, CDR3 protein. The D gene is left open where the match is weak. Size tells how often a clone was seen (once, few, many) or the class of an expanded clone, and some rows leave it out.

d_gene: TRBD2
j_gene: TRBJ2-1
abundance: few
v_gene: TRBV12-3/TRBV12-4
CDR3nt: TGTGCCAGCAGTCCACATGGTGGGGGGACTAACAATGAGCAGTTCTTC
CDR3aa: CASSPHGGGTNNEQFF

d_gene: .
j_gene: TRBJ2-5
abundance: .
v_gene: TRBV5-1
CDR3nt: TGCGCCAGCAGGACGGGGGCGGAGGAGACCCAGTACTTC
CDR3aa: CASRTGAEETQYF

d_gene: .
j_gene: TRBJ1-4
abundance: many
v_gene: TRBV7-8
CDR3nt: TGTGCCAGCAGTTCACCGGGGCTTACTAATGAAAAACTGTTTTTT
CDR3aa: CASSSPGLTNEKLFF

d_gene: TRBD1
j_gene: TRBJ2-5
abundance: many
v_gene: TRBV7-2
CDR3nt: TGTGCCAGCAGTTGGGACAGGCAAGAGACCCAGTACTTC
CDR3aa: CASSWDRQETQYF

d_gene: .
j_gene: TRBJ2-1
abundance: many
v_gene: TRBV12-3/TRBV12-4
CDR3nt: TGTGCCAGCAGTTTCGCCACTCCCCATGAGCAGTTCTTC
CDR3aa: CASSFATPHEQFF

d_gene: .
j_gene: TRBJ2-5
abundance: few
v_gene: TRBV7-3
CDR3nt: TGTGCCAGCAGCCGGGACAAAGGGGAGACCCAGTACTTC
CDR3aa: CASSRDKGETQYF

d_gene: TRBD2
j_gene: TRBJ2-3
abundance: few
v_gene: TRBV20-1
CDR3nt: TGCAGTGCTAGCGCACTAGCGGGGGGGCTTGGGACAGATACGCAGTATTTT
CDR3aa: CSASALAGGLGTDTQYF

d_gene: TRBD2
j_gene: TRBJ2-3
abundance: .
v_gene: TRBV7-9
CDR3nt: TGTGCCAGCAGCCCCAGAGCGGGGGGGCTCACAGATACGCAGTATTTT
CDR3aa: CASSPRAGGLTDTQYF

d_gene: .
j_gene: TRBJ1-4
abundance: once
v_gene: TRBV5-1
CDR3nt: TGCGCCAGCAGCTTGGTGGCAGGGAGTGAAAAACTGTTTTTT
CDR3aa: CASSLVAGSEKLFF

d_gene: .
j_gene: TRBJ2-2
abundance: few
v_gene: TRBV3-1
CDR3nt: TGTGCCAGCAGCCATCCGGGATCGATAGCGAACACCGGGGAGCTGTTTTTT
CDR3aa: CASSHPGSIANTGELFF

d_gene: TRBD1
j_gene: TRBJ1-1
abundance: .
v_gene: TRBV3-1
CDR3nt: TGTGCCAGCAGCCACGGGAACCGGGACAGTGAAACTTTCTTT
CDR3aa: CASSHGNRDSETFF

d_gene: .
j_gene: TRBJ1-2
abundance: .
v_gene: TRBV20-1
CDR3nt: TGCAGTGCTAGAGATACAACGGGCAACTATGGCTACACCTTC
CDR3aa: CSARDTTGNYGYTF

d_gene: TRBD1
j_gene: TRBJ1-2
abundance: few
v_gene: TRBV12-3/TRBV12-4
CDR3nt: TGTGCCAGCAGCATTACGGAGGACAGGAGGTATGGCTACACCTTC
CDR3aa: CASSITEDRRYGYTF

d_gene: .
j_gene: TRBJ2-5
abundance: few
v_gene: TRBV7-9
CDR3nt: TGTGCCAGCAGCCCCGTGGGGGGCGTGTACCAAGAGACCCAGTACTTC
CDR3aa: CASSPVGGVYQETQYF

d_gene: TRBD1
j_gene: TRBJ1-1
abundance: many
v_gene: TRBV11-2
CDR3nt: TGTGCCAGCAGTCATAATTCAGGGGGAAAGACTGAAGCTTTCTTT
CDR3aa: CASSHNSGGKTEAFF

d_gene: .
j_gene: TRBJ2-7
abundance: many
v_gene: TRBV25-1
CDR3nt: TGTGCCAGCAGTATCTACTACGAGCAGTACTTC
CDR3aa: CASSIYYEQYF

d_gene: .
j_gene: TRBJ1-1
abundance: .
v_gene: TRBV6-5
CDR3nt: TGTGCCAGCAGTTGGGGGTGGGGCCCCACTGAAGCTTTCTTT
CDR3aa: CASSWGWGPTEAFF

d_gene: TRBD2
j_gene: TRBJ2-7
abundance: .
v_gene: TRBV7-2
CDR3nt: TGTGCCAGCAGCCCCCAGTGGCTTGTAGCGGGGGAATATTCCTACGAGCAGTACTTC
CDR3aa: CASSPQWLVAGEYSYEQYF

d_gene: .
j_gene: TRBJ1-2
abundance: few
v_gene: TRBV7-2
CDR3nt: TGTGCCAGCAGCTTAGAGGGGTTTAACTATGGCTACACCTTC
CDR3aa: CASSLEGFNYGYTF

d_gene: .
j_gene: TRBJ2-7
abundance: few
v_gene: TRBV12-3/TRBV12-4
CDR3nt: TGTGCCAGCAGCCCGTTGAGCAACAGTTTATCCTACGAGCAGTACTTC
CDR3aa: CASSPLSNSLSYEQYF

d_gene: .
j_gene: TRBJ2-7
abundance: few
v_gene: TRBV12-3/TRBV12-4
CDR3nt: TGTGCCAGCAGTGGGGGTGGGACCTCCTACGAGCAGTACTTC
CDR3aa: CASSGGGTSYEQYF

d_gene: .
j_gene: TRBJ2-1
abundance: .
v_gene: TRBV5-1
CDR3nt: TGCGCCAGCAGCTTGGCCGTAAGGGCCCCAGGGCCGGGGGAGCAGTTCTTC
CDR3aa: CASSLAVRAPGPGEQFF

d_gene: .
j_gene: TRBJ2-1
abundance: .
v_gene: TRBV21-1
CDR3nt: TGTGCCAGCAGCAAAACAGGTGGGACTTCCCATGAGCAGTTCTTC
CDR3aa: CASSKTGGTSHEQFF

d_gene: .
j_gene: TRBJ2-2
abundance: .
v_gene: TRBV5-1
CDR3nt: TGCGCCAGCAGCTTGGGATACGGGGGCAACACCGGGGAGCTGTTTTTT
CDR3aa: CASSLGYGGNTGELFF

d_gene: .
j_gene: TRBJ1-2
abundance: few
v_gene: TRBV4-1
CDR3nt: TGCGCCAGCGGGGAGGATAGCCGGGTGAACTATGGCTACACCTTC
CDR3aa: CASGEDSRVNYGYTF

d_gene: .
j_gene: TRBJ1-1
abundance: .
v_gene: TRBV4-1
CDR3nt: TGCGCCAGCAGCCAAGCATGGACCGACCTGAACACTGAAGCTTTCTTT
CDR3aa: CASSQAWTDLNTEAFF

d_gene: .
j_gene: TRBJ2-3
abundance: .
v_gene: TRBV7-3
CDR3nt: TGTGCCAGCAGCTCTAACGGGAATACGCAGTATTTT
CDR3aa: CASSSNGNTQYF